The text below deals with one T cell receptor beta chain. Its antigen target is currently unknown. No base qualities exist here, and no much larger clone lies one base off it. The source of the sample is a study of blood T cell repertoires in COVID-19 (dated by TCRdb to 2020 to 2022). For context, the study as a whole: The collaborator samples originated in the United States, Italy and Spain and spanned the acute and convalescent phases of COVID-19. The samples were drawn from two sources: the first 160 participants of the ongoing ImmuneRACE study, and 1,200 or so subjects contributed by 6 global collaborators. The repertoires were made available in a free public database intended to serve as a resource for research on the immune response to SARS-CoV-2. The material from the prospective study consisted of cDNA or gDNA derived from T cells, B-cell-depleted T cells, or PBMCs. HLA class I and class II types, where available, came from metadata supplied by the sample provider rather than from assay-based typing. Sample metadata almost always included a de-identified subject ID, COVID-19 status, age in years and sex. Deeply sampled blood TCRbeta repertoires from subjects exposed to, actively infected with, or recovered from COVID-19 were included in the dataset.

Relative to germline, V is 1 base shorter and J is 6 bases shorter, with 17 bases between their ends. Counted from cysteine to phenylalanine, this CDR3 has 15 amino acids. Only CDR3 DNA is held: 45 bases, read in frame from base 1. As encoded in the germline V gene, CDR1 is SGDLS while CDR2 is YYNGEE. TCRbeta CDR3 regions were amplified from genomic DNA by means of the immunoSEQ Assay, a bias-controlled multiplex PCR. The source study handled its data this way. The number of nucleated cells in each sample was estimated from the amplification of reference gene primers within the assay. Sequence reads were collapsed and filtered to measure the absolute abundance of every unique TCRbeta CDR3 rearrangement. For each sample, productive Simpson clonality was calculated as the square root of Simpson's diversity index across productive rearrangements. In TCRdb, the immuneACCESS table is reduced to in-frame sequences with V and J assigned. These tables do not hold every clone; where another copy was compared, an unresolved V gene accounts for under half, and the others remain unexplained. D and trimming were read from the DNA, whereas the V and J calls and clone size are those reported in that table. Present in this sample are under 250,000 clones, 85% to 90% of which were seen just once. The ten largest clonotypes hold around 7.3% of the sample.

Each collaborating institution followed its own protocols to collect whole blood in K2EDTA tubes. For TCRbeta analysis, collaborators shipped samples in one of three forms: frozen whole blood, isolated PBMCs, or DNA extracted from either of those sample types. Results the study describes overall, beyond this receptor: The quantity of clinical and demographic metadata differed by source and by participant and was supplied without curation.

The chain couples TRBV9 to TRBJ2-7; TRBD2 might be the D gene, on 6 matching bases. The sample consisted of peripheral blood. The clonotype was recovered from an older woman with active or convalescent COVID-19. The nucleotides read TGTGCCAGCAGCGTAATGAGCGGAGGGGCCGTCGAGCAGTACTTC. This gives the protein CASSVMSGGAVEQYF.